Listed below are T cell receptor beta chains from one sample, sequenced in a study of blood T cells in healthy people across ages. TCRdb re-called the 5' RACE reads through MiXCR, storing one row per CDR3 protein. The data contain more than 600,000 distinct CDR3 sequences, 20% to 25% of them singletons. These same records also appear under a second study, on T cells of mothers and their children.

Source material: blood. These receptors all come from a boy aged 10-17 years in good health. Each CDR3 is given with its conserved first and last residue. D genes are given only for firm matches. Only part of the rows carry a size: once, few, many, or a class if the clone is expanded.

clone size	D gene	J gene	V gene	CDR3 protein	CDR3 DNA
once	.	TRBJ2-3	TRBV29-1	CSVAGSQKSDTQYF	TGCAGCGTGGCCGGCAGCCAGAAGTCAGATACGCAGTATTTT
few	TRBD2	TRBJ2-7	TRBV20-1	CSARGTSGAISYEQYF	TGCAGTGCTAGGGGGACTAGCGGGGCTATCTCCTACGAGCAGTACTTC
.	TRBD1	TRBJ2-7	TRBV4-3	CASSEQPGQGYEQYF	TGCGCCAGCAGCGAACAACCGGGACAGGGGTACGAGCAGTACTTC
few	TRBD1	TRBJ2-7	TRBV29-1	CSVVDRGLYEQYF	TGCAGCGTTGTAGACAGGGGTCTCTACGAGCAGTACTTC
.	.	TRBJ2-7	TRBV28	CASSFVKTNEQYF	TGTGCCAGCAGTTTCGTCAAAACCAACGAGCAGTACTTC
.	TRBD1	TRBJ2-7	TRBV28	CASNPDRGYEQYF	TGTGCCAGCAACCCGGACAGGGGGTACGAGCAGTACTTC
few	TRBD1	TRBJ2-1	TRBV11-2	CASSKTGDSYNEQFF	TGTGCCAGCAGCAAGACAGGGGACTCCTACAATGAGCAGTTCTTC
.	.	TRBJ1-1	TRBV29-1	CSVEGKQGGTEAFF	TGCAGCGTTGAAGGCAAGCAGGGAGGTACTGAAGCTTTCTTT
few	.	TRBJ2-1	TRBV4-1	CASSLMTSTLGNEQFF	TGCGCCAGCAGCCTCATGACTAGTACTTTAGGCAATGAGCAGTTCTTC
.	.	TRBJ1-1	TRBV29-1	CSVSGALNTEAFF	TGCAGCGTTTCCGGTGCCCTGAACACTGAAGCTTTCTTT
few	.	TRBJ2-7	TRBV5-5	CASSFGAETYEQYF	TGTGCCAGCAGCTTCGGGGCGGAGACCTACGAGCAGTACTTC
.	.	TRBJ2-7	TRBV29-1	CSVRTTGNEQYF	TGCAGCGTCCGGACTACAGGGAACGAGCAGTACTTC
few	.	TRBJ2-1	TRBV6-1	CASTPGHLGNNEQFF	TGTGCCAGCACCCCGGGACACTTAGGGAACAATGAGCAGTTCTTC
few	.	TRBJ1-6	TRBV5-1	CASSLGIDNSPLHF	TGCGCCAGCAGCTTAGGCATAGATAATTCACCCCTCCACTTT
few	.	TRBJ2-5	TRBV9	CASSVGARAPQETQYF	TGTGCCAGCAGCGTAGGGGCGCGGGCCCCCCAAGAGACCCAGTACTTC
few	.	TRBJ1-2	TRBV20-1	CSARVSHSSGYGYTF	TGCAGTGCTAGAGTAAGCCACAGTTCCGGCTATGGCTACACCTTC
few	.	TRBJ2-7	TRBV20-1	CSARRDPLEQYF	TGCAGTGCTAGGAGAGATCCTCTCGAGCAGTACTTC
few	.	TRBJ2-5	TRBV14	CASSQGPPGAQYF	TGTGCCAGCAGCCAAGGGCCCCCCGGGGCCCAGTACTTC
few	TRBD1	TRBJ1-1	TRBV7-2	CASRLGQLNTEAFF	TGTGCCAGCAGACTGGGACAGCTAAACACTGAAGCTTTCTTT
few	.	TRBJ2-2	TRBV2	CASRERGLEVPGELFF	TGTGCCAGCAGAGAAAGAGGGCTAGAGGTGCCCGGGGAGCTGTTTTTT
few	.	TRBJ2-5	TRBV7-9	CASSGAWRVSQETQYF	TGTGCCAGCAGCGGAGCGTGGCGCGTATCCCAAGAGACCCAGTACTTC
many	.	TRBJ1-1	TRBV28	CASSYGYGTEAFF	TGTGCCAGCAGTTACGGGTATGGCACTGAAGCTTTCTTT
few	.	TRBJ2-5	TRBV10-3	CAIRGTAAETQYF	TGTGCCATCAGGGGAACGGCGGCCGAGACCCAGTACTTC
.	.	TRBJ2-5	TRBV20-1	CSARRGQGGQETQYF	TGCAGTGCTAGAAGAGGTCAGGGGGGCCAAGAGACCCAGTACTTC
.	.	TRBJ2-7	TRBV29-1	CSVALQGASYEQYF	TGCAGCGTCGCTCTACAGGGTGCTTCCTACGAGCAGTACTTC
.	TRBD1	TRBJ2-7	TRBV7-9	CASSSGTDPIYEQYF	TGTGCCAGCAGCTCCGGGACAGATCCTATCTACGAGCAGTACTTC
.	.	TRBJ2-5	TRBV12-3/TRBV12-4	CASSRTYQETQYF	TGTGCCAGCAGCCGGACTTACCAAGAGACCCAGTACTTC
few	.	TRBJ1-6	TRBV6-1	CASSVGTSLNSPLHF	TGTGCCAGCAGCGTCGGGACATCCTTAAATTCACCCCTCCACTTT
.	.	TRBJ2-1	TRBV3-1	CAIWDLKSNEQFF	TGTGCCATCTGGGACCTAAAGAGTAATGAGCAGTTCTTC
.	.	TRBJ2-7	TRBV11-2	CASSFEVLNPYEQYF	TGTGCCAGCAGCTTCGAAGTACTCAACCCCTACGAGCAGTACTTC
few	TRBD2	TRBJ2-4	TRBV12-3/TRBV12-4	CASSTLAGAPKNIQYF	TGTGCCAGCAGTACCCTAGCGGGAGCGCCCAAAAACATTCAGTACTTC
few	TRBD2	TRBJ2-5	TRBV29-1	CSVEDRTSGFQETQHF	TGCAGCGTTGAAGATCGGACTAGCGGGTTCCAAGAGACCCAGCACTTC
few	.	TRBJ1-1	TRBV6-4	CASSEQTNTEAFF	TGTGCCAGCAGTGAACAGACGAACACTGAAGCTTTCTTT